Listed here are 22 T cell receptor beta chains from one sample, sequenced in a study of T cells after yellow fever vaccination. One entry per CDR3 protein, called by TCRdb with MiXCR from the 5' RACE reads. The sample consists of some 220,000 distinct CDR3 sequences, roughly 3.3% of them appearing once. The sequencing here drew on CD4+ T cells sorted from PBMCs, taken 10 days after the yellow fever booster vaccination. These receptors were collected from a man aged 18 to 29 who received the YFV17D yellow fever vaccine.

The chain couples TRBV5-1 to TRBJ2-2; D perhaps matches TRBD1 (6 bases). The CDR3 totals 15 residues. The V gene lost 2 bases and the J gene lost 4 bases, with 12 bases spanning the gap. Germline V gene lookup returns CDR1 SGHRS and CDR2 YFSETQ. CDR3 bases: TGCGCCAGCAGCTTTCAGGGGTCGAGCACCGGGGAGCTGTTTTTT. Translated, it gives CASSFQGSSTGELFF.

The chain carries TRBV12-3 or TRBV12-4 and TRBJ1-4, with D maybe TRBD1 (6 bases). The CDR3 runs 14 residues. The V end was cut by 3 bases, the J end by 7 bases, with 12 bases between. Here the CDR3 reads CASSFDRTLEKLFF. DNA for the CDR3: TGTGCCAGCAGTTTCGACAGGACCCTTGAAAAACTGTTTTTT.

The sample holds many counts of this clonotype. The V gene is TRBV5-1, the J gene TRBJ2-5; D remains unclear. The CDR3 covers 12 residues. From germline, CDR1 is SGHRS and CDR2 YFSETQ. V lost 0 bases and J 4 bases, leaving 4 bases between the germline ends. The chain's CDR3 is CASSLDVETQYF. CDR3 bases: TGCGCCAGCAGCTTGGATGTAGAGACCCAGTACTTC.

This clonotype came up a few times. The gene calls are TRBV5-1 and TRBJ2-3; TRBD1 matches at 12 bases. Germline trimming cut 4 bases from V and 9 bases from J; bases unmatched to any gene: 6. Per germline, CDR1 SGHRS and CDR2 YFSETQ. The CDR3 loop spans 14 amino acids. The CDR3 DNA reads as TGCGCCAGCAGCGATCCGGGACAGGGGGCCACGCAGTATTTT. Encoded protein: CASSDPGQGATQYF.

This clonotype was picked up a small number of times. The chain couples TRBV5-1 to TRBJ2-5; D might be TRBD2 (5 bases). The V gene lost 4 bases and the J gene lost 1 base, with 20 bases spanning the gap. CDR1 and CDR2 (germline): SGHRS, YFSETQ. The length of the CDR3 is 17 residues. The CDR3 protein is CASSASALKRFQETQYF. The CDR3 nucleotides are TGCGCCAGCAGCGCTTCAGCGCTCAAGCGGTTCCAAGAGACCCAGTACTTC.

The rearrangement links TRBV3-1 to TRBJ2-1, with D possibly matching TRBD1 (6 bases). In germline, CDR1 is LGHDT, CDR2 YNNKEL (reference sequence). V lost 4 bases to trimming and J lost 1 base, with 8 bases between them. The CDR3 is 14 residues long. The CDR3 DNA sequence: TGTGCCAGCAGCCGGACAGAGTCCTACAATGAGCAGTTCTTC. This codes for CASSRTESYNEQFF.

This clonotype came up a few times. The V and J genes are TRBV18 and TRBJ1-2, with 8 positions matching TRBD1. J was trimmed by 3 bases and V by 0 bases; bases with no gene match: 6. The CDR3 totals 16 residues. Germline CDR1 and CDR2: KGHSH and LQKENI. The CDR3 bases are TGTGCCAGCTCACCACCGAGCACAGGGGGTCACTATGGCTACACCTTC. Protein: CASSPPSTGGHYGYTF. The full variable domain, in which reference TRBV18 and TRBJ1-2 provide the parts outside the CDR3, is NAGVMQNPRHLVRRRGQEARLRCSPMKGHSHVYWYRQLPEEGLKFMVYLQKENIIDESGMPKERFSAEFPKEGPSILRIQQVVRGDSAAYFCASSPPSTGGHYGYTFGSGTRLTVV.

This clonotype was observed at least ten times. The chain is built from TRBV7-6 and TRBJ2-5; 7 nucleotides match TRBD2. Germline values: CDR1 SGHVS, CDR2 FNYEAQ. J gave up 5 bases and V 4 bases, and 10 bases lay outside the gene matches. CDR3 size: 15 residues. The CDR3 loop reads CASSSAGGFGETQYF. The CDR3 DNA is TGTGCCAGCAGCTCCGCCGGGGGGTTTGGGGAGACCCAGTACTTC.

CDR3 in amino acids: CASNQGYEQFF. The CDR3 coding sequence is TGTGCCAGCAATCAAGGCTATGAGCAGTTCTTC. The chain joins TRBV27 to TRBJ2-1; unclear D gene. The CDR3 has 11 residues. Between the trimmed V and J ends, which lost 7 bases and 8 bases, there was a span of 9 bases. Germline V gene lookup returns CDR1 MNHEY and CDR2 SMNVEV (reference sequence).

V usage is TRBV5-1 and J usage is TRBJ2-3; 12 positions match TRBD2. Germline V gene sequence: CDR1 SGHRS, CDR2 YFSETQ. CDR3 length: 18 amino acids. Unmatched junction bases numbered 8, after V lost 2 bases and J lost 1 base. The chain's CDR3 is CASSFLAGGPGGTDTQYF. For the CDR3, the DNA is TGCGCCAGCAGCTTCCTAGCGGGGGGGCCAGGGGGCACAGATACGCAGTATTTT.

This chain connects TRBV12-3 or TRBV12-4 to TRBJ2-3; the match to TRBD2 covers 9 bases. CDR3 length: 16 residues. Trimming at V came to 7 bases and at J to 5 bases, leaving 13 bases not matched to a gene. The CDR3 DNA is TGTGCCAGCACCCCTGGATGGGCGGGGGGGTTAGATACGCAGTATTTT. This gives the protein CASTPGWAGGLDTQYF.

As concerns this clonotype: The junction shows a germline mismatch at one end, possibly a read error. The chain is built from TRBV24-1 and TRBJ1-1; 10 bases match TRBD1. CDR1 is KGHDR, CDR2 SFDVKD, per germline. This CDR3 is built from 14 residues. CDR3 in DNA: TGTGCCACCAGTGCCGGGACAGGGGATGCTGAAGTTTTCTTT. Its protein is CATSAGTGDAEVFF.

This clonotype was detected a few times. V is TRBV11-2 and J is TRBJ2-7; D perhaps matches TRBD2 (6 bases). The ends were cut back, 8 bases at V and 4 bases at J, with 18 bases in the middle. The CDR3 is made up of 14 amino acids. Germline V gene lookup returns CDR1 SGHAT and CDR2 FQNNGV. CDR3 in amino acids: CASGGRQGLYEQYF. The CDR3 bases are TGTGCCAGCGGGGGGAGGCAGGGTCTGTACGAGCAGTACTTC.

The chain recombines TRBV28 with TRBJ2-3; perhaps TRBD1 as D (5 bases). From germline, CDR1 is MDHEN and CDR2 SYDVKM. V lost 3 bases and J 6 bases, leaving 16 bases between the germline ends. The CDR3 spans 15 residues. The CDR3 bases are TGTGCCAGCAGTTTCTATAGGGTGCCAGGGGATACGCAGTATTTT. Protein: CASSFYRVPGDTQYF.

In its sample, this clonotype was seen many times. This chain links TRBV7-9 with TRBJ1-5; D not certain. CDR1 and CDR2 from the germline V gene are SEHNR and FQNEAQ (reference sequence). The CDR3 is 15 residues long. V dropped 5 bases and J dropped 2 bases, with 13 bases sitting between them. The CDR3 reads CASSPTISGNQPQHF. The CDR3, as DNA: TGTGCCAGCAGCCCGACGATCTCTGGCAATCAGCCCCAGCATTTT. Full variable domain (rest looked up from reference TRBV7-9 and TRBJ1-5): DTGVSQNPRHKITKRGQNVTFRCDPISEHNRLYWYRQTLGQGPEFLTYFQNEAQLEKSRLLSDRFSAERPKGSFSTLEIQRTEQGDSAMYLCASSPTISGNQPQHFGDGTRLSIL.

The sample holds many counts of this clonotype. The chain recombines TRBV12-3 or TRBV12-4 with TRBJ2-6; D is uncertain. Trimming shortened V by 7 bases and J by 0 bases, and 7 bases separated the two germline ends. The CDR3 runs to 14 residues. This CDR3 is CASTFLSGANVLTF. The CDR3 coding sequence is TGTGCCAGCACCTTCCTCTCTGGGGCCAACGTCCTGACTTTC.

This rearrangement joins TRBV27 to TRBJ1-5; D gene ambiguous. Per germline, CDR1 MNHEY and CDR2 SMNVEV (reference sequence). V was clipped by 6 bases and J by 1 base, with 7 bases between them. The CDR3 covers 13 residues. In DNA form, the CDR3 reads TGTGCCAGCAGACTTTACAGCAATCAGCCCCAGCATTTT. Translation: CASRLYSNQPQHF.

This clonotype has more than one count but fewer than ten. The DNA of the CDR3 is TGCAGTGCTGAGGGACGGTCGAGCTCCTACAATGAGCAGTTCTTC. Translated: CSAEGRSSSYNEQFF. This chain uses TRBV20-1 with TRBJ2-1; possibly TRBD1 or TRBD2 for D (5 bases each). The germline gives CDR1 DFQATT, CDR2 SNEGSKA (reference sequence). V was clipped by 5 bases and J by 0 bases, with 14 bases between them. CDR3 length equals 15 residues.

This clonotype has at least ten counts. The chain employs TRBV6-5 and TRBJ2-1; 7 bases fit TRBD1. V trimming: 6 bases; J trimming: 13 bases; junction bases outside the gene matches: 6. Germline loops: CDR1 MNHEY, CDR2 SVGAGI. This CDR3 contains 11 residues. The CDR3 sequence: CASRLQGLQFF. DNA of the CDR3: TGTGCCAGCAGGCTACAGGGGCTCCAGTTCTTC.

This clonotype was recorded at least ten times. The chain recombines TRBV12-3 or TRBV12-4 with TRBJ1-5; D might be TRBD1 (5 bases). The V gene lost 1 base and the J gene lost 7 bases, with 8 bases spanning the gap. This CDR3 region has 13 residues. CDR3 in DNA: TGTGCCAGCAGTTTAGACGGGGGACAGCCCCAGCATTTT. This codes for CASSLDGGQPQHF.

The rearrangement joins TRBV5-4 to TRBJ2-3; D may correspond to TRBD1 or TRBD2 (6 bases each). V was trimmed by 0 bases and J by 4 bases, leaving 21 bases between them. The CDR3 loop spans 18 amino acids. From germline, CDR1 is SGHNT and CDR2 YYREEE (reference sequence). CDR3 residues: CASSLGAEGPRGADTQYF. The CDR3 coding sequence is TGTGCCAGCAGCTTGGGCGCGGAAGGGCCAAGGGGGGCAGATACGCAGTATTTT.

This clonotype appeared many times. The V and J genes are TRBV29-1 and TRBJ2-5; a weak D match, TRBD1 (6 bases). The CDR3 extends over 12 amino acids. Between the trimmed V and J ends, which lost 3 bases and 4 bases, there was a span of 9 bases. CDR1 is SQVTM, CDR2 ANQGSEA, per germline. The CDR3 is CSVDRGGETQYF. Written as DNA, the CDR3 is TGCAGCGTTGATCGAGGGGGAGAGACCCAGTACTTC.